A single sample is the source of the 25 T cell receptor beta chains below, sequenced in a study of blood T cell repertoires in COVID-19. The repertoire was sequenced with immunoSEQ multiplex PCR; TCRdb's copy has only in-frame clones and lacks some. The profile covers 200,000 to 250,000 clones, with approximately 86% appearing a single time and approximately 1.5% taken by the ten largest. The sequenced sample was peripheral blood. These receptors all come from a young man with active or convalescent COVID-19.

The J gene is TRBJ2-1, the V gene TRBV30, with D hard to call. The CDR3 extends over 13 amino acids. V was cut by 3 bases and J by 5 bases, with 11 bases left in between. Germline CDR1 and CDR2: GTSNPN and SVGIG (reference sequence). The CDR3, as DNA: TGTGCCTGGAGAGCAGACTGGAACAATGAGCAGTTCTTC. Translated: CAWRADWNNEQFF.

This sequence joins TRBV6-6 and TRBJ2-2; tentative D call: TRBD1 (6 bases). The CDR3 extends over 13 amino acids. Trimming stripped 8 bases from V and 7 bases from J, with 14 bases between. CDR1 and CDR2 (germline): MNHNY, SVGAGI (reference sequence). CDR3 loop: CASFTQGGGELFF. The CDR3, as DNA: TGTGCCAGCTTTACACAGGGCGGCGGGGAGCTGTTTTTT.

The J gene is TRBJ1-1, the V gene TRBV19; 7 nucleotides line up with TRBD1. The ends lost 6 bases at V and 0 bases at J; junction bases unmatched: 7. This CDR3 contains 15 residues. CDR1 is LNHDA, CDR2 SQIVND, per germline (reference sequence). For the CDR3, the DNA is TGTGCCAGTAGCCTAAAAACAGGGGTGAACACTGAAGCTTTCTTT. It translates to CASSLKTGVNTEAFF. Based on the CDR3 plus reference TRBV19 and TRBJ1-1, the full variable domain is DGGITQSPKYLFRKEGQNVTLSCEQNLNHDAMYWYRQDPGQGLRLIYYSQIVNDFQKGDIAEGYSVSREKKESFPLTVTSAQKNPTAFYLCASSLKTGVNTEAFFGQGTRLTVV.

This clone appeared once. The rearrangement uses TRBV28 and TRBJ2-7; maybe TRBD2 (6 bases). The V and J ends lost 2 bases and 2 bases respectively, with 13 bases between them. The germline CDR1 and CDR2 sequences are MDHEN and SYDVKM. CDR3 length equals 15 residues. The CDR3 DNA is TGTGCCAGCAGTTTAATTGGCGGAGGGACCTACGAGCAGTACTTC. This gives the protein CASSLIGGGTYEQYF.

The rearrangement links TRBV19 to TRBJ2-5; D is ambiguous. Germline V gene data show CDR1 as LNHDA and CDR2 as SQIVND (reference sequence). V was pared by 2 bases and J by 2 bases, with 6 bases between. The CDR3 runs to 13 residues. Here the CDR3 reads CASSINNQETQYF. The CDR3 nucleotides are TGTGCCAGTAGTATAAACAATCAAGAGACCCAGTACTTC.

J is TRBJ1-4 and V is TRBV5-4, with 7 bases that match TRBD1. CDR1 is SGHNT, CDR2 YYREEE, per germline (reference sequence). V was clipped by 4 bases and J by 14 bases; unmatched bases: 8. This CDR3 is built from 12 residues. For the CDR3, the DNA is TGTGCCAGCAGCCGAGACAGGGCAACCCTGTTTTTT. It encodes CASSRDRATLFF.

The chain carries TRBV21-1 and TRBJ2-5; the D segment call TRBD1 is taken from the table without a DNA check. TRBV21-1 is a known pseudogene. The CDR3 length is 16 residues. This chain's CDR3 is CASNDRAQGHQETQYF. The CDR3, as DNA: TGTGCCAGCAATGACCGTGCGCAGGGGCACCAAGAGACCCAGTACTTC.

This chain joins TRBV18 and TRBJ1-5; D may be TRBD1 (6 bases). The CDR3 consists of 14 residues. Trimming removed 0 bases from V and 6 bases from J, with 9 bases in between. Germline lookup yields CDR1 KGHSH and CDR2 LQKENI. The CDR3 coding sequence is TGTGCCAGCTCACCACCACAGGGTGGTCAGCCCCAGCATTTT. Residues: CASSPPQGGQPQHF.

The chain carries TRBV6-5 and TRBJ2-7, with D possibly TRBD2 on 5 matching bases. The V end lost 6 bases, the J end lost 6 bases, and 18 bases lay between the germline ends. Germline V gives CDR1 MNHEY, CDR2 SVGAGI. The CDR3 totals 14 residues. The CDR3 region is CASRRTRGSVEQYF. CDR3 DNA sequence: TGTGCCAGCAGGAGGACTCGGGGAAGCGTCGAGCAGTACTTC.

The chain recombines TRBV6-5 with TRBJ1-1; D gene ambiguous. This CDR3 region has 13 residues. Trimming left V 6 bases short and J 1 base short, with 9 bases between. Germline loops: CDR1 MNHEY, CDR2 SVGAGI. The CDR3 coding sequence is TGTGCCAGCAGGTGGCAGGAGAACACTGAAGCTTTCTTT. Amino acids: CASRWQENTEAFF.

The chain combines TRBV5-6 with TRBJ1-2; no clear D. There are 14 residues in the CDR3. Germline CDR1 and CDR2: SGHDT and YYEEEE. Trimming left V 7 bases short and J 2 bases short, with 15 bases between. CDR3 sequence reads: CASQRWGLNYGYTF. CDR3 bases: TGTGCCAGCCAGCGGTGGGGTCTGAACTATGGCTACACCTTC.

The rearrangement links TRBV11-2 to TRBJ1-1; the match to TRBD1 covers 8 bases. Germline CDR1 and CDR2: SGHAT and FQNNGV. This CDR3 has 14 amino acids. The trim removed 1 base at V and 4 bases at J, leaving 2 bases unmatched. The CDR3 nucleotides are TGTGCCAGCAGCTTAGGGACAGGGCCCACTGAAGCTTTCTTT. It codes for CASSLGTGPTEAFF.

CDR3 coding DNA: TGTGCCAGCAGCTTGGATACCGGGACAGGGTACAATGAGCAGTTCTTC. Translation gives CASSLDTGTGYNEQFF. V and J are TRBV5-8 and TRBJ2-1, with TRBD1 matching 9 bases. The CDR3 is 16 residues long. The J segment lost 4 bases and the V segment lost 0 bases, leaving 5 bases of the junction unmatched. Germline lookup yields CDR1 SGHTS and CDR2 YDEGEE.

The chain joins TRBV28 to TRBJ1-1; D ambiguous. The CDR3 consists of 11 residues. Germline V gene lookup returns CDR1 MDHEN and CDR2 SYDVKM. Trimming left V 5 bases short and J 4 bases short, with 5 bases between. In DNA form, the CDR3 reads TGTGCCAGCAGTGGGCCCACTGAAGCTTTCTTT. Amino acid sequence: CASSGPTEAFF.

The chain links TRBV5-6 to TRBJ1-4; D perhaps matches TRBD1 (6 bases). Between the trimmed V and J ends, which lost 0 bases and 9 bases, there was a span of 15 bases. The CDR3 is 15 amino acids. Germline CDR1 and CDR2: SGHDT and YYEEEE. The CDR3 nucleotides read TGTGCCAGCAGCTTGGGGGACACAGTGGGGCAAAAACTGTTTTTT. It translates to CASSLGDTVGQKLFF.

The chain employs TRBV27 and TRBJ1-4, with D perhaps TRBD1 (5 bases). The CDR3 is 15 amino acids. With 4 bases removed from V and 3 bases from J, the gap between germline ends came to 12 bases. CDR1 and CDR2 (germline): MNHEY, SMNVEV (reference sequence). In DNA, the CDR3 is TGTGCCAGCAGTTCCTCAGGGCTACCTAATGAAAAACTGTTTTTT. Amino acids: CASSSSGLPNEKLFF.

This clone was seen once. The rearrangement uses TRBV20-1 and TRBJ2-1, with no clear D. Germline V gives CDR1 DFQATT, CDR2 SNEGSKA (reference sequence). Deletions cut 6 bases from V and 4 bases from J, with 7 bases between. The CDR3 runs 11 residues. CDR3 loop: CSADGYNEQFF. In DNA form, the CDR3 reads TGCAGTGCAGACGGGTACAATGAGCAGTTCTTC.

The J gene is TRBJ1-5, the V gene TRBV19; D ambiguous. The length of the CDR3 is 12 residues. The V end was cut by 4 bases, the J end by 3 bases, with 4 bases between. CDR1 is LNHDA, CDR2 SQIVND, per germline (reference sequence). The CDR3 region is CASSTLNQPQHF. CDR3 bases: TGTGCCAGTAGTACCCTCAATCAGCCCCAGCATTTT.

The J gene is TRBJ2-2, the V gene TRBV6-2 or TRBV6-3, with D possibly being TRBD2 (5 bases). From germline, CDR1 is MNHEY and CDR2 SVGEGT. The V end was cut by 4 bases, the J end by 5 bases, with 8 bases between. CDR3 length: 13 residues. The CDR3 loop is CASSWKRTGELFF. The CDR3 DNA is TGTGCCAGCAGTTGGAAGCGGACCGGGGAGCTGTTTTTT.

CDR3 residues: CASSPPSGGYTEAFF. The CDR3 DNA sequence: TGTGCCAGTAGTCCACCCTCAGGAGGTTACACTGAAGCTTTCTTT. This chain links TRBV19 with TRBJ1-1; unclear D gene. Germline CDR1 is LNHDA and CDR2 is SQIVND (reference sequence). This CDR3 spans 15 amino acids. V gave up 5 bases and J gave up 3 bases, with 16 bases separating them.

This chain joins TRBV4-3 and TRBJ2-2, with 9 bases that match TRBD1. Germline V lookup: CDR1 LGHNA, CDR2 YSLEER. This CDR3 is 16 amino acids long. Trimming at V came to 0 bases and at J to 8 bases, leaving 7 bases not matched to a gene. The CDR3 loop is CASSQDMGQGGGELFF. CDR3 DNA sequence: TGCGCCAGCAGCCAAGATATGGGACAGGGTGGAGGGGAGCTGTTTTTT.

V and J are TRBV4-1 and TRBJ1-4, with 7 bases matching TRBD1. CDR3 length: 18 residues. The germline V gene encodes CDR1 MGHRA and CDR2 YSYEKL. Trimming took 2 bases from V and 0 from J; bases not matched to a gene: 9. The CDR3 DNA is TGCGCCAGCAGCCAACCTTCAGGGACAGCCGCAACTAATGAAAAACTGTTTTTT. It translates to CASSQPSGTAATNEKLFF.

This clone was observed a single time. The chain couples TRBV3-1 (or the pseudogene TRBV3-2) to TRBJ2-1, with D perhaps matching TRBD2 (5 bases). Deletions cut 1 base from V and 9 bases from J, with 10 bases between. The CDR3 consists of 13 residues. Germline CDR1 LGHDT, CDR2 YNNKEL (reference sequence). CDR3 DNA: TGTGCCAGCAGCCAAGGGGGTGCGGGTGAGCAGTTCTTC. It codes for CASSQGGAGEQFF.

J is TRBJ1-6 and V is TRBV28, with D uncertain. From germline, CDR1 is MDHEN and CDR2 SYDVKM. The V end lost 3 bases, the J end lost 11 bases, and 5 bases lay between the germline ends. The CDR3 runs to 11 residues. The CDR3 loop is CASSLSPPLHF. The CDR3 nucleotides read TGTGCCAGCAGTTTGAGTCCACCCCTCCACTTT. Full variable domain (missing parts from reference TRBV28 and TRBJ1-6): DVKVTQSSRYLVKRTGEKVFLECVQDMDHENMFWYRQDPGLGLRLIYFSYDVKMKEKGDIPEGYSVSREKKERFSLILESASTNQTSMYLCASSLSPPLHFGNGTRLTVT.

V gene TRBV2 combines with J gene TRBJ2-7; 9 nucleotides line up with TRBD1. The V gene end was trimmed by 4 bases and the J gene end by 0 bases; junction bases not matched to a gene: 1. CDR1 and CDR2 (germline): SNHLY, FYNNEI. The CDR3 loop spans 14 amino acids. The CDR3 sequence: CASSGQGGSYEQYF. CDR3 DNA sequence: TGTGCCAGCAGTGGACAGGGGGGCTCCTACGAGCAGTACTTC.